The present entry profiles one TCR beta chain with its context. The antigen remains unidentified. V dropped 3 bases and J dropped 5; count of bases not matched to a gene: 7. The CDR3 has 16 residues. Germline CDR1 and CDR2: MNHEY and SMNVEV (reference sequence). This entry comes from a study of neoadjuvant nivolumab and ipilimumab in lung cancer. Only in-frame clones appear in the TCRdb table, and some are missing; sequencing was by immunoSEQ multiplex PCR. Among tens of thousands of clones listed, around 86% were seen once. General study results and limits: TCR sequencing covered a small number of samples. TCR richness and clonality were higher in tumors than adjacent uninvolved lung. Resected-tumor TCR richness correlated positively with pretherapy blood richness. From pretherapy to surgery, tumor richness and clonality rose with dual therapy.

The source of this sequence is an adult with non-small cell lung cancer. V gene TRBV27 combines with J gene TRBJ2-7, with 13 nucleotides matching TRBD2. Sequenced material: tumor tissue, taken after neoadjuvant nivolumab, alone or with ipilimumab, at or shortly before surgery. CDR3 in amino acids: CASSFLLAGGPHEQYF. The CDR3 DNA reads TGTGCCAGCAGTTTCCTACTAGCGGGAGGGCCCCACGAGCAGTACTTC.